The 9 T cell receptor beta chains listed next were all sequenced from one sample in a study of blood T cell repertoires in COVID-19. The table came from immunoSEQ multiplex PCR; TCRdb's copy has only in-frame clones and leaves some out. The data show 150,000 to 200,000 clones, around four fifths seen once. The sequenced sample consisted of peripheral blood. The source is a man between 70 and 80 years old who had recovered from COVID-19.

This chain connects TRBV10-3 to TRBJ1-4, with D perhaps TRBD1 (5 bases). The CDR3 is made up of 14 amino acids. V lost 4 bases to trimming and J lost 5 bases, with 11 bases between them. The germline V gene has CDR1 ENHRY and CDR2 SYGVKD. The CDR3 sequence is CAISVGQNNEKLFF. The CDR3 DNA reads TGTGCCATCAGTGTTGGACAAAACAATGAAAAACTGTTTTTT.

This clone came up a few times. V and J are TRBV6-2 or TRBV6-3 and TRBJ2-1; 13 nucleotides align to TRBD2. Germline CDR1 reads MNHEY; CDR2 reads SVGEGT. Trimming at V came to 5 bases and at J to 8 bases, leaving 9 bases not matched to a gene. The CDR3 loop spans 16 amino acids. The DNA of the CDR3 is TGTGCCAGCAGTAATGCCGGGACTAGCGGGAACTATGAGCAGTTCTTC. It encodes CASSNAGTSGNYEQFF.

This rearrangement joins TRBV10-3 to TRBJ1-6; 9 nucleotides match TRBD1. CDR1 ENHRY and CDR2 SYGVKD come from the germline V gene. The CDR3 loop spans 15 amino acids. The trim removed 7 bases at V and 5 bases at J, leaving 6 bases unmatched. The CDR3 here is CAITPDRGNNSPLHF. The DNA of the CDR3 is TGTGCCATCACCCCTGACAGGGGGAATAATTCACCCCTCCACTTT.

This clone was found once. The chain recombines TRBV6-5 with TRBJ2-7; maybe TRBD2 (6 bases). V dropped 6 bases and J dropped 5 bases, with 14 bases sitting between them. The CDR3 loop spans 13 amino acids. CDR1 MNHEY and CDR2 SVGAGI come from the germline V gene. DNA for the CDR3: TGTGCCAGCAGCTCAGCGGGTGTCAACGAGCAGTACTTC. Translation gives CASSSAGVNEQYF.

This clone was picked up a small number of times. The CDR3 protein is CASSPTGGRGYTF. Written as DNA, the CDR3 is TGTGCCAGCAGTCCCACAGGGGGCAGAGGCTACACCTTC. The rearrangement links TRBV6-5 to TRBJ1-2, with 9 bases matching TRBD1. Looked up from germline, CDR1 is MNHEY and CDR2 is SVGAGI. The trim removed 5 bases at V and 8 bases at J, leaving 6 bases unmatched. The CDR3 has 13 amino acids.

V gene TRBV7-6 combines with J gene TRBJ2-6, with 8 bases aligning to TRBD1. Germline CDR1 reads SGHVS; CDR2 reads FNYEAQ. This CDR3 has 17 residues. Germline trimming cut 5 bases from V and 5 bases from J; bases unmatched to any gene: 11. In nucleotides, the CDR3 is TGTGCCAGCAGCAATCCGACAGGGGTTTCTAGGGCCAACGTCCTGACTTTC. Amino acids: CASSNPTGVSRANVLTF.

The V and J genes are TRBV7-2 and TRBJ2-7; TRBD1 matches at 7 bases. Germline CDR1 SGHTA, CDR2 FQGNSA. CDR3 length equals 14 residues. V lost 2 bases to trimming and J lost 5 bases; unmatched junction nucleotides: 6. In DNA form, the CDR3 reads TGTGCCAGCAGCTTAAGGGGGCTAACCCACGAGCAGTACTTC. Its translation: CASSLRGLTHEQYF.

The chain is built from TRBV6-1 and TRBJ2-1; 8 bases are shared with TRBD2. Trimming cost V 4 bases and J 5 bases; bases outside gene matches: 13. CDR3 length equals 17 residues. The germline CDR1 and CDR2 sequences are MNHNS and SASEGT. For the CDR3, the DNA is TGTGCCAGCAGTGGCCCGCAGCGGACTAGCTGGGACAATGAGCAGTTCTTC. Its translation: CASSGPQRTSWDNEQFF.

The chain joins TRBV10-3 to TRBJ2-5; TRBD1 matches 9 bases. The CDR3 runs to 14 residues. Germline CDR1 is ENHRY and CDR2 is SYGVKD. V shed 5 bases, J shed 5 bases, and the junction held 6 bases outside the gene matches. CDR3: CAISLQGAGETQYF. CDR3 DNA: TGTGCCATCAGTCTACAGGGGGCCGGGGAGACCCAGTACTTC.